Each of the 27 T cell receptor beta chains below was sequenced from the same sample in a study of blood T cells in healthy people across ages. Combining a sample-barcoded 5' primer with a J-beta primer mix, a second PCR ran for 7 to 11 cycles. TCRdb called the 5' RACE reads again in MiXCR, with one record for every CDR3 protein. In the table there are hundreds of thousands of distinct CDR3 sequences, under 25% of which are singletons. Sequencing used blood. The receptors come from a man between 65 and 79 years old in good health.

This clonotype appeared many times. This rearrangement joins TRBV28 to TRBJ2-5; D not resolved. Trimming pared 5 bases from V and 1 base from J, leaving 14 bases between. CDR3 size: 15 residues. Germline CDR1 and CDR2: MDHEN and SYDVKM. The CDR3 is CASSAPPGVQETQYF. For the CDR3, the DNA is TGTGCCAGCAGTGCACCTCCCGGTGTCCAAGAGACCCAGTACTTC.

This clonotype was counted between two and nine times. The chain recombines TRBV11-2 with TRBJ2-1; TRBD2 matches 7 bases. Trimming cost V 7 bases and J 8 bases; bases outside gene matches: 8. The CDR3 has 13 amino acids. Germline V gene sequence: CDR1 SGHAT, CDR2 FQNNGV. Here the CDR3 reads CASTGLVSHEQFF. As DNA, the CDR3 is TGTGCCAGCACAGGACTAGTCTCCCATGAGCAGTTCTTC.

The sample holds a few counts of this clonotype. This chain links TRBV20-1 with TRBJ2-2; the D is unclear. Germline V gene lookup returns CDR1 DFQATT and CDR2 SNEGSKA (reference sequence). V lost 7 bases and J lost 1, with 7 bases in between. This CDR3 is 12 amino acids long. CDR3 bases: TGCAGTGTTGCAGGGAACACCGGGGAGCTGTTTTTT. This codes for CSVAGNTGELFF.

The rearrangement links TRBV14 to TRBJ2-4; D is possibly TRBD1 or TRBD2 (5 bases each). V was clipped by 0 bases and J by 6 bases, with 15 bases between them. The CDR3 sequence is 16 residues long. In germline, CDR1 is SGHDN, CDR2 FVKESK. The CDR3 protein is CASSQDRGLGVNIQYF. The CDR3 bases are TGTGCCAGCAGCCAAGATCGCGGCCTGGGGGTAAACATTCAGTACTTC.

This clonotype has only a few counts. CDR3 loop: CSAHLLSGANVLTF. CDR3 DNA: TGCAGTGCGCACCTCCTCTCTGGGGCCAACGTCCTGACTTTC. The chain combines TRBV20-1 with TRBJ2-6; D gene unclear. Trimming took off 6 bases at V and 0 bases at J, with 9 bases between the two ends. This CDR3 is built from 14 residues. CDR1 DFQATT and CDR2 SNEGSKA come from the germline V gene (reference sequence).

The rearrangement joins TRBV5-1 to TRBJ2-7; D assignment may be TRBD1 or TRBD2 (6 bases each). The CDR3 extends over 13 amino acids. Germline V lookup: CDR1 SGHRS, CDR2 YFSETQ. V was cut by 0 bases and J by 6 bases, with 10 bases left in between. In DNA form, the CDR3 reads TGCGCCAGCAGCTTGGAACAGGGAGGCGAGCAGTACTTC. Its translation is CASSLEQGGEQYF.

The CDR3 loop is CSVEKWAGGMNTQYF. CDR3 in DNA: TGCAGCGTTGAAAAGTGGGCAGGGGGTATGAATACGCAGTATTTT. The chain uses TRBV29-1 and TRBJ2-3; 7 nucleotides agree with TRBD1. The CDR3 has 15 amino acids. V lost 2 bases, J lost 7 bases, and 12 bases stayed unmatched. CDR1 is SQVTM, CDR2 ANQGSEA, per germline.

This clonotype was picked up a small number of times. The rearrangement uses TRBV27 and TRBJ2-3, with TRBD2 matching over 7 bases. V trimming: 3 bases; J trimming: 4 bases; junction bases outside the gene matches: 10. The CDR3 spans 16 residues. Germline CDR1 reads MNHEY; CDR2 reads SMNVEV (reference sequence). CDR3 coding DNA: TGTGCCAGCAGTTTTAAATCTCGCGGGAGCTCAGATACGCAGTATTTT. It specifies CASSFKSRGSSDTQYF.

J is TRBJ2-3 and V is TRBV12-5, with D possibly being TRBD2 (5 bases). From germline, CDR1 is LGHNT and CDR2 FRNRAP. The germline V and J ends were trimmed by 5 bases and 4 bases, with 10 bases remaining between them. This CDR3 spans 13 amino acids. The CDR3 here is CASGIAGSDTQYF. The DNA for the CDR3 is TGTGCTAGTGGTATCGCGGGCTCAGATACGCAGTATTTT. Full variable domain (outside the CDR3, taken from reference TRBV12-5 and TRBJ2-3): DARVTQTPRHKVTEMGQEVTMRCQPILGHNTVFWYRQTMMQGLELLAYFRNRAPLDDSGMPKDRFSAEMPDATLATLKIQPSEPRDSAVYFCASGIAGSDTQYFGPGTRLTVL.

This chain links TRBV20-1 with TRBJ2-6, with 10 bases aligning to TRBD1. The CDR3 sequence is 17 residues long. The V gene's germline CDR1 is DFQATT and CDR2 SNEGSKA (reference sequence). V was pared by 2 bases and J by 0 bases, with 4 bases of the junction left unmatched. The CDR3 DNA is TGCAGTGCTAGACACGGACAGGGGGTCTCTGGGGCCAACGTCCTGACTTTC. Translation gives CSARHGQGVSGANVLTF.

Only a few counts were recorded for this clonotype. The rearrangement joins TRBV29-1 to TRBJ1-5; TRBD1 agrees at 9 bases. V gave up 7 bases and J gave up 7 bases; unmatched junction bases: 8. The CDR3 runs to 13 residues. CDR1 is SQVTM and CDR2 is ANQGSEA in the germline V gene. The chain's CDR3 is CSARTGGEQPQHF. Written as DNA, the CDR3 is TGCAGCGCGAGAACAGGGGGCGAACAGCCCCAGCATTTT. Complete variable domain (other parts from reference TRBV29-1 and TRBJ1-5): SAVISQKPSRDICQRGTSLTIQCQVDSQVTMMFWYRQQPGQSLTLIATANQGSEATYESGFVIDKFPISRPNLTFSTLTVSNMSPEDSSIYLCSARTGGEQPQHFGDGTRLSIL.

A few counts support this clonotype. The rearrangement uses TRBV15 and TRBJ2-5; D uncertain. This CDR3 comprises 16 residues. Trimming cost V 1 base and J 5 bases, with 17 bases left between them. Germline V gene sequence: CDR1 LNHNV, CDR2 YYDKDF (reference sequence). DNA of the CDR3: TGTGCCACCAGCAGAGTAGGCAGTCTTAGGATGGAGACCCAGTACTTC. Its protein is CATSRVGSLRMETQYF.

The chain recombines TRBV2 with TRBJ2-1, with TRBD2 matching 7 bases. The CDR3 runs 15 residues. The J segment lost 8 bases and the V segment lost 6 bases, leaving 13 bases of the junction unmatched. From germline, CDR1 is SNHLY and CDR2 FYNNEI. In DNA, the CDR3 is TGTGCCAGCAGCCTCGGAGCGGGACCGGGGGATGAGCAGTTCTTC. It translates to CASSLGAGPGDEQFF.

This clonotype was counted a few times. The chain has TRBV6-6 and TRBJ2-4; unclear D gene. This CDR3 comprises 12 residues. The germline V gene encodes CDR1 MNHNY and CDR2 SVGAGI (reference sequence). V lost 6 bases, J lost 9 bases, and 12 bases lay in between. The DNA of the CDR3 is TGTGCCAGCAGACTGACCACCGGCATTCAGTACTTC. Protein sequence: CASRLTTGIQYF.

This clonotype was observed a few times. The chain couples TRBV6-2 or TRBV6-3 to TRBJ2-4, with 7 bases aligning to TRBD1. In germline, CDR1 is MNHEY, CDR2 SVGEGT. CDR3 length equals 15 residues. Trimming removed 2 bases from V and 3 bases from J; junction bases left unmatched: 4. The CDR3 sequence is CASSYPTGSKNIQYF. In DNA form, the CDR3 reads TGTGCCAGCAGTTACCCGACAGGGAGCAAAAACATTCAGTACTTC.

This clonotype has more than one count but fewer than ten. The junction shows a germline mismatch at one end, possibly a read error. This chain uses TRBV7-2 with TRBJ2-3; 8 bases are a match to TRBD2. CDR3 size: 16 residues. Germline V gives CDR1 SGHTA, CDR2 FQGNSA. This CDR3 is CASSLVAGLSTDTQYF. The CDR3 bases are TGCGCCAGCAGCTTAGTAGCGGGGCTTAGCACAGATACGCAGTATTTT.

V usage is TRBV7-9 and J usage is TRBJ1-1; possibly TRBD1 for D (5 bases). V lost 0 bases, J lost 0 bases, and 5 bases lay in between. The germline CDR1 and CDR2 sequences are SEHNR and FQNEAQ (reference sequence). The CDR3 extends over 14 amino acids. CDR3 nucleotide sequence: TGTGCCAGCAGCTTAGCGACAGTGAACACTGAAGCTTTCTTT. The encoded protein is CASSLATVNTEAFF.

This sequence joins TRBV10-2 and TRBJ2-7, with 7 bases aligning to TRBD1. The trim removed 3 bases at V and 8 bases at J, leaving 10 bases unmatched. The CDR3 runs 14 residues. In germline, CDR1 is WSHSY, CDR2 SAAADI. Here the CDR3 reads CASSEPGQFHKQYF. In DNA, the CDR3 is TGCGCCAGCAGTGAACCGGGACAGTTCCACAAGCAGTACTTC.

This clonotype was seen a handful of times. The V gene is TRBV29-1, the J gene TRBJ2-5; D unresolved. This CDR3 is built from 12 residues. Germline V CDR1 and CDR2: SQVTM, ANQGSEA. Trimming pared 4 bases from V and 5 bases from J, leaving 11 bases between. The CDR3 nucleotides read TGCAGCGTTGGCGAAGGCACGGAGACCCAGTACTTC. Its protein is CSVGEGTETQYF.

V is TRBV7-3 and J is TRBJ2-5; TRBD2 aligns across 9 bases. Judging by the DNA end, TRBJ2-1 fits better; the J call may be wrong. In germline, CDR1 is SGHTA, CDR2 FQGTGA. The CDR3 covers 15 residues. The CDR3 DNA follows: TGTGCCAGCAGCCCCGAATCCGGGACTAGCTATGAGCAGTTCTTC. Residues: CASSPESGTSYEQFF.

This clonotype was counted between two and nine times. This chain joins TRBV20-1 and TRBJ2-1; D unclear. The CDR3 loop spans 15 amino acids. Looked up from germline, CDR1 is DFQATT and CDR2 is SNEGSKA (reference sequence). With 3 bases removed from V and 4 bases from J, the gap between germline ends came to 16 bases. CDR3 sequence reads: CSASPMSVFYNEQFF. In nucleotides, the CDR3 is TGCAGTGCTAGCCCTATGAGCGTCTTTTACAATGAGCAGTTCTTC.

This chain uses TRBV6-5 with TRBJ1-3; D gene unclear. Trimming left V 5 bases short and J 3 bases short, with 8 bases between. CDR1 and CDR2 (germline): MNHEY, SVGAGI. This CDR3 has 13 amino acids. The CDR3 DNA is TGTGCCAGCAGTCGTTTCGGTGGAAACACCATATATTTT. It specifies CASSRFGGNTIYF.

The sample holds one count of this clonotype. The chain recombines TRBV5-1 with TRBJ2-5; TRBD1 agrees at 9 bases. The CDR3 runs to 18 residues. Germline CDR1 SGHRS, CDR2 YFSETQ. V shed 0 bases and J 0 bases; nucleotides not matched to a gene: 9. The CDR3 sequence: CASSLVLRTGVDQETQYF. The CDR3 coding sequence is TGCGCCAGCAGCTTGGTATTAAGGACAGGGGTGGACCAAGAGACCCAGTACTTC.

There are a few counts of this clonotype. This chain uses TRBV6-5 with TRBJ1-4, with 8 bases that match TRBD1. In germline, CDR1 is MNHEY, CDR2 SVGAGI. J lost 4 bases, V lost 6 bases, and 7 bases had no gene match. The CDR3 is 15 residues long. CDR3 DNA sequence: TGTGCCAGCAGCGCCGGACAGGGTGGTAATGAAAAACTGTTTTTT. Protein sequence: CASSAGQGGNEKLFF.

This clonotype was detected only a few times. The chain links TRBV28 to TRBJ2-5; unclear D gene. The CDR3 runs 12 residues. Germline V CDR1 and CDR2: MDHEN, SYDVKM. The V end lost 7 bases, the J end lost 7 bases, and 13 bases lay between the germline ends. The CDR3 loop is CASNALHGTQYF. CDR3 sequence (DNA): TGTGCCAGCAACGCCCTTCATGGGACCCAGTACTTC.

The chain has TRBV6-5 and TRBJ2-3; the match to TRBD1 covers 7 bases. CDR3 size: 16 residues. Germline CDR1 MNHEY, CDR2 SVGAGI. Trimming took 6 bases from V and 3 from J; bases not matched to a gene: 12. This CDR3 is CASSYRGWGITDTQYF. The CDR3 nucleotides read TGTGCCAGCAGCTACAGGGGATGGGGTATTACAGATACGCAGTATTTT.

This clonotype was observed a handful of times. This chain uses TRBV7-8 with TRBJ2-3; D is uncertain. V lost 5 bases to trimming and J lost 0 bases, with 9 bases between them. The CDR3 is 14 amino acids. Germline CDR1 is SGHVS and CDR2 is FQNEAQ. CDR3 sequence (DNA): TGTGCCAGCAGCCTCAAGACTAGCACAGATACGCAGTATTTT. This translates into CASSLKTSTDTQYF.